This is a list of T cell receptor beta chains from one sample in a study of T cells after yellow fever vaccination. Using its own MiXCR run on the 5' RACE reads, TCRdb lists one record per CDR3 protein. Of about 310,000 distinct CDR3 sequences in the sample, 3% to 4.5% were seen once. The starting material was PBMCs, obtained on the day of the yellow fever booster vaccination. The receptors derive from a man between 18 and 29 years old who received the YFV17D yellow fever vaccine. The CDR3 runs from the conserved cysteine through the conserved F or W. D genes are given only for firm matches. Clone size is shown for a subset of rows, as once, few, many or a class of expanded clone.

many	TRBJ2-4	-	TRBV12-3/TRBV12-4	CASSPPGPGNIQYF	TGTGCCAGCAGTCCCCCGGGACCCGGCAACATTCAGTACTTC
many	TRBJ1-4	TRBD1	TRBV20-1	CSARRGQGNEKLFF	TGCAGTGCTAGACGGGGACAGGGTAATGAAAAACTGTTTTTT
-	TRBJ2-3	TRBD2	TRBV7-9	CASSAAGGADTQYF	TGTGCCAGCAGTGCGGCGGGGGGGGCGGATACGCAGTATTTT
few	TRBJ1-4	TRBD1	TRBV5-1	CASSPGRGNEKLFF	TGCGCCAGCAGCCCGGGCAGGGGGAATGAAAAACTGTTTTTT
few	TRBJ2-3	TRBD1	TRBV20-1	CSAQLAGGSDTQYF	TGCAGTGCTCAACTGGCAGGGGGCTCAGATACGCAGTATTTT
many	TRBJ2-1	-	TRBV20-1	CSASHIEQFF	TGCAGTGCTAGTCATATTGAGCAGTTCTTC
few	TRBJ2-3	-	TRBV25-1	CASSHESRSDTQYF	TGTGCCAGCAGTCACGAATCTCGGTCAGATACGCAGTATTTT
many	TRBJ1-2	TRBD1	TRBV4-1	CASSLPDRDYGYTF	TGCGCCAGCAGCCTGCCCGACAGGGACTATGGCTACACCTTC
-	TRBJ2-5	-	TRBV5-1	CASRDDPNQETQYF	TGCGCCAGCAGGGACGACCCTAACCAAGAGACCCAGTACTTC
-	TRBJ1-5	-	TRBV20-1	CSARDRDVNQPQHF	TGCAGTGCTAGAGACCGGGACGTGAATCAGCCCCAGCATTTT
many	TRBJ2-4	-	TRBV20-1	CSVQQGPWDIQYF	TGCAGTGTTCAACAGGGTCCCTGGGACATTCAGTACTTC
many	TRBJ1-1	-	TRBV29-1	CSVASGWGMNTEAFF	TGCAGCGTTGCCTCGGGGTGGGGGATGAACACTGAAGCTTTCTTT
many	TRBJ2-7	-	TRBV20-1	CSATRRTTFSYEQYF	TGCAGTGCGACTCGCAGGACAACATTCTCCTACGAGCAGTACTTC
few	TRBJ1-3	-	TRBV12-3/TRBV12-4	CASSLAAGSSTIYF	TGTGCCAGCAGCCTGGCTGCAGGATCTAGCACCATATATTTT
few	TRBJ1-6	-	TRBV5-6	CASSGRWSESYNSPLHF	TGTGCCAGCAGCGGACGGTGGTCGGAATCCTATAATTCACCCCTCCACTTT
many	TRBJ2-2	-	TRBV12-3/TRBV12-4	CASLERASDGELFF	TGTGCCAGCCTAGAGAGGGCGTCGGACGGGGAGCTGTTTTTT
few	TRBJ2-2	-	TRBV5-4	CASSLSRMGDTGELFF	TGTGCCAGCAGCTTGAGTCGAATGGGGGACACCGGGGAGCTGTTTTTT
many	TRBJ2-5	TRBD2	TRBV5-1	CASSLTSGGSRSGTQYF	TGCGCCAGCAGCTTGACTAGCGGGGGGTCCCGGTCGGGGACCCAGTACTTC
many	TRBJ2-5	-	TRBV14	CASSSAAQMTQYF	TGTGCCAGCAGTTCAGCCGCACAGATGACCCAGTACTTC
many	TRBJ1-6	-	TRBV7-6	CASQGVNSPLHF	TGTGCCAGCCAGGGTGTCAATTCACCCCTCCACTTT
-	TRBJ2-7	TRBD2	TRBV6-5	CASSLLSGGARYEQYF	TGTGCCAGCAGTCTCCTTAGCGGGGGGGCCCGGTACGAGCAGTACTTC
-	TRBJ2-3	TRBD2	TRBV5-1	CASSLEVAGGADTQYF	TGCGCCAGCAGCTTGGAGGTGGCGGGGGGGGCAGATACGCAGTATTTT
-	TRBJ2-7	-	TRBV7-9	CASSPPLNEQYF	TGTGCCAGCAGCCCCCCTCTGAACGAGCAGTACTTC
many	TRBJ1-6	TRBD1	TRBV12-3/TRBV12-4	CASRTGDRGNSPLHF	TGTGCCAGCCGAACGGGGGACAGGGGTAATTCACCCCTCCACTTT
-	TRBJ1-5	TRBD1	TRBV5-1	CASSPGPGQVHRHF	TGCGCCAGCAGCCCCGGCCCGGGACAGGTGCACCGGCATTTT
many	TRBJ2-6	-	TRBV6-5	CASSYSPLLGRANVLTF	TGTGCCAGCAGTTACTCCCCCCTCCTCGGGAGGGCCAACGTCCTGACTTTC
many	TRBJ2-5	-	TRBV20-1	CSAERAGGETQYF	TGCAGTGCAGAGCGGGCTGGGGGGGAGACCCAGTACTTC
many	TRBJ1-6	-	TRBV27	CASSLPNSPLHF	TGTGCCAGCAGTTTACCGAATTCACCCCTCCACTTT
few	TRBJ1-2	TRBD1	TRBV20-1	CSASDSTGAYGYTF	TGCAGTGCTAGTGATTCAACAGGGGCCTATGGCTACACCTTC
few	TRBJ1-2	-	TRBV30	CAWSVGVNTNYGYTF	TGTGCCTGGAGTGTAGGGGTTAATACTAACTATGGCTACACCTTC
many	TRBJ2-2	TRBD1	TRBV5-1	CASSQQGAQGGELFF	TGCGCCAGCAGCCAGCAGGGGGCGCAGGGCGGGGAGCTGTTTTTT
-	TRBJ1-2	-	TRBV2	CASRSNSYGYTF	TGTGCCAGCAGATCTAATAGCTATGGCTACACCTTC
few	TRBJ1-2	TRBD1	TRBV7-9	CASSWRDREDYGYTF	TGTGCCAGCAGCTGGAGGGACAGGGAGGACTATGGCTACACCTTC
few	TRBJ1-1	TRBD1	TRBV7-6	CASSPRQGRSVTEAFF	TGTGCCAGCAGCCCTAGACAGGGTAGGAGTGTCACTGAAGCTTTCTTT
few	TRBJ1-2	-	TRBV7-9	CASSLAVSEDYGYTF	TGTGCCAGCAGCTTAGCGGTCAGCGAGGACTATGGCTACACCTTC
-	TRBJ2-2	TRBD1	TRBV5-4	CASRDGQGANTGELFF	TGTGCCAGCAGGGACGGACAGGGGGCGAACACCGGGGAGCTGTTTTTT
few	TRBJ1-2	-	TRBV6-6	CASSPDGQYGYTF	TGTGCCAGCAGTCCAGACGGACAGTATGGCTACACCTTC
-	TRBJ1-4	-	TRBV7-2	CASQSRGNEKLFF	TGTGCCAGCCAAAGCCGCGGCAATGAAAAACTGTTTTTT
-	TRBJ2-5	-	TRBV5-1	CASSYGSLEETQYF	TGCGCCAGCAGCTACGGGTCGCTCGAAGAGACCCAGTACTTC
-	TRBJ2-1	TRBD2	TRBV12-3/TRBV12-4	CASSFLTSGLYNEQFF	TGTGCCAGCAGTTTCCTGACTAGCGGACTATACAATGAGCAGTTCTTC
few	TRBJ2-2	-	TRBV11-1	CASSLSGAPGELFF	TGTGCCAGCAGCTTATCAGGGGCCCCCGGGGAGCTGTTTTTT
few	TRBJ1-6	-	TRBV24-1	CATSDLNPGTPTWSSYNSPLHF	TGTGCCACCAGTGATTTAAATCCCGGGACCCCAACCTGGAGCTCCTATAATTCACCCCTCCACTTT
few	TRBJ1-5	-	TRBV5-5	CASSFSSRGSQPQHF	TGTGCCAGCAGCTTTAGTTCCAGGGGAAGTCAGCCCCAGCATTTT
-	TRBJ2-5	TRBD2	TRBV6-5	CASRGLAGETQYF	TGTGCCAGCAGAGGACTAGCGGGCGAGACCCAGTACTTC
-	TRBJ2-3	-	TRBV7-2	CASSPGSVGDTQYF	TGTGCCAGCAGCCCTGGGTCCGTGGGAGATACGCAGTATTTT
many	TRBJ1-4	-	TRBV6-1	CASREATNEKLFF	TGTGCCAGCAGGGAGGCAACTAATGAAAAACTGTTTTTT
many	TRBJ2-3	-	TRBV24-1	CATSELGGGRADTQYF	TGTGCCACCAGTGAACTGGGGGGGGGCCGGGCAGATACGCAGTATTTT
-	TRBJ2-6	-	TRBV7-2	CASSSRNSGANVLTF	TGTGCCAGCAGCTCTCGAAACTCTGGGGCCAACGTCCTGACTTTC
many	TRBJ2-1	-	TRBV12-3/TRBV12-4	CASVLGRRGYNEQFF	TGTGCCAGCGTCCTCGGTCGGCGGGGCTACAATGAGCAGTTCTTC
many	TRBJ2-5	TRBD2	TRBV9	CASSVGTSGYQETQYF	TGTGCCAGCAGCGTAGGTACTAGCGGTTATCAAGAGACCCAGTACTTC